These 20 T cell receptor beta chains came from one sample sequenced in a study of shared clonotypes between healthy human individuals. Naive CD8 cells lacked CD45RO and underwent positive selection for CCR7, leaving out terminally differentiated effector memory CD45RA+ cells. Repertoires were generated with immunoSEQ multiplex PCR, while TCRdb's copy carries only in-frame clones and drops some. Altogether under 850,000 clones are present, 80% to 95% being singletons, with the ten largest covering approximately 25%. Material: naive CD8+ T cells sorted from blood. The source is a man aged 25 to 40 in good health.

The chain carries TRBV5-6 and TRBJ1-1, with 9 bases aligning to TRBD1. V shed 0 bases, J shed 1 base, and the junction held 10 bases outside the gene matches. The V gene's germline CDR1 is SGHDT and CDR2 YYEEEE. The length of the CDR3 is 18 residues. CDR3 region: CASSLEGQGIFWNTEAFF. CDR3 sequence (DNA): TGTGCCAGCAGCTTGGAGGGACAGGGTATTTTTTGGAACACTGAAGCTTTCTTT. The full variable domain, rest sourced from reference TRBV5-6 and TRBJ1-1, is DAGVTQSPTHLIKTRGQQVTLRCSPKSGHDTVSWYQQALGQGPQFIFQYYEEEERQRGNFPDRFSGHQFPNYSSELNVNALLLGDSALYLCASSLEGQGIFWNTEAFFGQGTRLTVV.

The chain is built from TRBV29-1 and TRBJ1-2; D is undetermined. From germline, CDR1 is SQVTM and CDR2 ANQGSEA. V was trimmed by 4 bases and J by 0 bases, leaving 15 bases between them. This CDR3 spans 15 amino acids. The CDR3 sequence is CSVAPTNAPNYGYTF. The CDR3 nucleotides are TGCAGCGTTGCCCCGACCAATGCCCCTAACTATGGCTACACCTTC.

This clone was counted once. The CDR3 spells CASSLSAEAFF. DNA for the CDR3: TGTGCCAGCAGCTTATCCGCTGAAGCTTTCTTT. The chain is built from TRBV11-2 and TRBJ1-1; no reliable D call. This CDR3 comprises 11 residues. Germline loops: CDR1 SGHAT, CDR2 FQNNGV. The V and J ends lost 2 bases and 6 bases respectively, with 4 bases between them.

The sample holds one count of this clone. J is TRBJ2-7 and V is TRBV5-1, with D possibly being TRBD1 or TRBD2 (6 bases each). V was trimmed by 4 bases and J by 3 bases, leaving 17 bases between them. This CDR3 contains 15 residues. Germline V gives CDR1 SGHRS, CDR2 YFSETQ. CDR3: CASSPGGDKGYEQYF. For the CDR3, the DNA is TGCGCCAGCAGCCCCGGAGGGGACAAAGGCTACGAGCAGTACTTC.

This clone has only one observation. J is TRBJ2-2 and V is TRBV9; no definite D call. The V end was cut by 2 bases, the J end by 1 base, with 9 bases between. Germline-derived CDR1 and CDR2 are SGDLS and YYNGEE. The CDR3 runs to 15 residues. In nucleotides, the CDR3 is TGTGCCAGCAGCGTTAATAACCAGAACACCGGGGAGCTGTTTTTT. Translated: CASSVNNQNTGELFF.

This clone showed up just once. Other DNA sequences from this sample encode an identical CDR3 as well. V usage is TRBV5-4 and J usage is TRBJ2-7; D uncertain. Trimming removed 3 bases at V and 0 bases at J, with 10 bases between. The germline gives CDR1 SGHNT, CDR2 YYREEE (reference sequence). The CDR3 contains 14 residues. The CDR3 spells CASSWGGSSYEQYF. CDR3 in DNA: TGTGCCAGCAGCTGGGGTGGGTCCTCCTACGAGCAGTACTTC.

With regard to this clone: Distinct nucleotide sequences in the sample also encode this CDR3. V and J are TRBV4-1 and TRBJ2-7; the match to TRBD2 covers 11 bases. V was pared by 0 bases and J by 3 bases, with 1 base of the junction left unmatched. The CDR3 spans 15 residues. In germline, CDR1 is MGHRA, CDR2 YSYEKL. CDR3 sequence: CASSQELAGVYEQYF. CDR3 bases: TGCGCCAGCAGCCAAGAACTAGCGGGAGTCTACGAGCAGTACTTC.

This clone was observed a handful of times. Other DNA sequences in this sample translate to the same CDR3. The rearrangement joins TRBV28 to TRBJ1-1; D remains ambiguous. CDR3 length: 13 amino acids. Germline V gene lookup returns CDR1 MDHEN and CDR2 SYDVKM. The V end was cut by 2 bases, the J end by 1 base, with 5 bases between. The CDR3 reads CASSLGQNTEAFF. The CDR3 coding sequence is TGTGCCAGCAGTTTAGGCCAGAACACTGAAGCTTTCTTT.

CDR3 protein: CASSIQQGDYEKLFF. The DNA for the CDR3 is TGTGCCAGCAGTATACAACAGGGGGATTATGAAAAACTGTTTTTT. The V call is TRBV27, the J call TRBJ1-4, with 8 bases identical to TRBD1. V dropped 5 bases and J dropped 6; count of bases not matched to a gene: 8. There are 15 residues in the CDR3. CDR1 is MNHEY and CDR2 is SMNVEV in the germline V gene (reference sequence).

This chain uses TRBV6-1 with TRBJ2-7; 10 positions match TRBD2. The trim removed 3 bases at V and 3 bases at J, leaving 5 bases unmatched. The V gene's germline CDR1 is MNHNS and CDR2 SASEGT. This CDR3 has 15 residues. CDR3 coding DNA: TGTGCCAGCAGTGAGTGGCTAGCGGGAGACTACGAGCAGTACTTC. Encoded protein: CASSEWLAGDYEQYF.

This clone has only one observation. The rearrangement joins TRBV28 to TRBJ2-7; D might be TRBD2 (6 bases). The CDR3 has 15 amino acids. Trimming left V 1 base short and J 0 bases short, with 10 bases between. The germline gives CDR1 MDHEN, CDR2 SYDVKM. CDR3 coding DNA: TGTGCCAGCAGTTTATCACGGGAGAGCTCCTACGAGCAGTACTTC. Encoded protein: CASSLSRESSYEQYF.

The V call is TRBV19, the J call TRBJ2-2; D perhaps matches TRBD1 (6 bases). Trimming shortened V by 7 bases and J by 0 bases, and 12 bases separated the two germline ends. The CDR3 has 15 residues. The V gene's germline CDR1 is LNHDA and CDR2 SQIVND (reference sequence). The CDR3 DNA sequence: TGTGCCAGTACAGGACAGTGGTCGAACACCGGGGAGCTGTTTTTT. Translation gives CASTGQWSNTGELFF.

The rearrangement joins TRBV7-8 to TRBJ2-7; no firm D call. This CDR3 has 15 residues. V shed 5 bases and J shed 7 bases, with 21 bases lying between them. Germline-derived CDR1 and CDR2 are SGHVS and FQNEAQ. The CDR3 is CASSPIVGSPGEQYF. In DNA form, the CDR3 reads TGTGCCAGCAGCCCGATAGTCGGATCGCCCGGGGAGCAGTACTTC.

The gene calls are TRBV28 and TRBJ1-2; D might be TRBD1 (6 bases). The CDR3 sequence is 16 residues long. V was cut by 2 bases and J by 3 bases, with 16 bases left in between. Germline V gene data show CDR1 as MDHEN and CDR2 as SYDVKM. CDR3 residues: CASSLNPTGADYGYTF. For the CDR3, the DNA is TGTGCCAGCAGTTTAAATCCGACAGGAGCCGACTATGGCTACACCTTC.

The chain joins TRBV13 to TRBJ2-7; 8 nucleotides match TRBD2. From germline, CDR1 is PRHDT and CDR2 FYEKMQ (reference sequence). V shed 1 base and J 6 bases; nucleotides not matched to a gene: 11. The CDR3 is made up of 16 amino acids. The CDR3 reads CASSLEGRGANPEQYF. CDR3 coding DNA: TGTGCCAGCAGCTTAGAAGGGCGGGGGGCCAACCCCGAGCAGTACTTC.

This sequence joins TRBV28 and TRBJ2-1; 10 bases match TRBD2. The germline V gene encodes CDR1 MDHEN and CDR2 SYDVKM. There are 20 residues in the CDR3. V trimming: 2 bases; J trimming: 4 bases; junction bases outside the gene matches: 17. For the CDR3, the DNA is TGTGCCAGCAGTTTACTCCCCCTCCGTCTAGCGGGAGAGTTGTACAATGAGCAGTTCTTC. It specifies CASSLLPLRLAGELYNEQFF.

This rearrangement joins TRBV27 to TRBJ2-3, with 7 bases fitting TRBD2. V lost 6 bases and J lost 3; bases outside the gene matches: 15. From germline, CDR1 is MNHEY and CDR2 SMNVEV (reference sequence). The CDR3 is made up of 17 amino acids. The CDR3 DNA reads as TGTGCCAGCAGGGCCCCGACGGGGGGAATTCGTACAGATACGCAGTATTTT. Its protein is CASRAPTGGIRTDTQYF.

The chain uses TRBV9 and TRBJ2-1, with D perhaps TRBD2 (5 bases). The V end lost 1 base, the J end lost 9 bases, and 17 bases lay between the germline ends. The length of the CDR3 is 15 residues. CDR1 SGDLS and CDR2 YYNGEE come from the germline V gene. For the CDR3, the DNA is TGTGCCAGCAGCGTATATGGAGGCATCGGACCTGAGCAGTTCTTC. Its protein product is CASSVYGGIGPEQFF.

The V call is TRBV9, the J call TRBJ2-1, with TRBD2 matching over 11 bases. This CDR3 comprises 16 residues. V shed 0 bases, J shed 3 bases, and the junction held 2 bases outside the gene matches. The V gene's germline CDR1 is SGDLS and CDR2 YYNGEE. As DNA, the CDR3 is TGTGCCAGCAGCGTAGAGACTAGCGGGAACTACAATGAGCAGTTCTTC. Amino acids: CASSVETSGNYNEQFF.

This chain connects TRBV6-6 to TRBJ2-1; D is unclear. Looked up from germline, CDR1 is MNHNY and CDR2 is SVGAGI (reference sequence). The germline V and J ends were trimmed by 7 bases and 10 bases, with 11 bases remaining between them. CDR3 length: 11 residues. In DNA, the CDR3 is TGTGCCAGCACCTCTATAGGGGAGCAGTTCTTC. It translates to CASTSIGEQFF.